Listed here are 31 T cell receptor beta chains from one sample, sequenced in a study of cytomegalovirus exposure and HLA in healthy donors. Primers included in the PCR were 60 Vbeta and 13 Jbeta primers. Here immunoSEQ multiplex PCR was the method, and the copy in TCRdb shows in-frame clones only, minus some. The table has about 150,000 clones, over 75% seen once; the top ten hold roughly 0.5%. The sequenced material came from PBMCs. All receptors come from a woman aged 40 to 55 in good health and CMV-seronegative.

The V and J genes are TRBV7-9 and TRBJ2-4; 10 bases line up with TRBD1. J was trimmed by 9 bases and V by 3 bases; bases with no gene match: 2. Germline V gives CDR1 SEHNR, CDR2 FQNEAQ (reference sequence). The CDR3 runs 13 residues. This CDR3 is CASSLGQGSIQYF. For the CDR3, the DNA is TGTGCCAGCAGCTTGGGACAGGGGTCCATTCAGTACTTC.

The chain carries TRBV11-3 and TRBJ2-2; 8 positions agree with TRBD1. V shed 5 bases, J shed 1 base, and the junction held 9 bases outside the gene matches. The CDR3 has 17 amino acids. Per the germline V gene, CDR1 is SGHNT and CDR2 is YENEEA. The CDR3 nucleotides read TGTGCCAGCAGCGTACTCGCCGGGACAGGGAACACCGGGGAGCTGTTTTTT. Its translation is CASSVLAGTGNTGELFF.

The gene calls are TRBV18 and TRBJ2-5; TRBD2 agrees at 7 bases. V was pared by 5 bases and J by 1 base, with 7 bases of the junction left unmatched. CDR1 is KGHSH and CDR2 is LQKENI in the germline V gene. The CDR3 is 15 residues long. This chain's CDR3 is CASSEVASGQETQYF. The DNA of the CDR3 is TGTGCCAGCTCAGAGGTGGCTAGCGGCCAAGAGACCCAGTACTTC.

On this clone: One end of the junction is discordant with germline, which a read error may explain. The genes are TRBV5-1 and TRBJ2-3, with 11 bases matching TRBD2. This CDR3 has 16 residues. The germline V gene encodes CDR1 SGHRS and CDR2 YFSETQ. The CDR3, as DNA: TGCGCCAGCAGTGTAGCGGGAGGGGATCCCACAGGTACGCAGTATTTT. It is translated as CASSVAGGDPTGTQYF.

Notes on this clone: One end of the junction fails to match germline, which may point to a read error. The J gene is TRBJ1-1, the V gene TRBV7-9; the D is unclear. CDR3 size: 12 residues. Germline CDR1 reads SEHNR; CDR2 reads FQNEAQ (reference sequence). This CDR3 is CSSSLGNGVAFF. DNA for the CDR3: TGTTCCAGCAGCTTAGGCAACGGGGTCGCTTTCTTT. Full variable domain (missing parts from reference TRBV7-9 and TRBJ1-1): DTGVSQNPRHKITKRGQNVTFRCDPISEHNRLYWYRQTLGQGPEFLTYFQNEAQLEKSRLLSDRFSAERPKGSFSTLEIQRTEQGDSAMYLCSSSLGNGVAFFGQGTRLTVV.

In this sample, this clone turned up a few times. The chain has TRBV15 and TRBJ2-7, with 7 nucleotides matching TRBD1. CDR1 and CDR2 (germline): LNHNV, YYDKDF (reference sequence). CDR3 size: 18 residues. Trimming at V came to 0 bases and at J to 0 bases, leaving 11 bases not matched to a gene. This CDR3 reads CATSRDLGDRATSYEQYF. The CDR3 region has the DNA TGTGCCACCAGCAGAGATTTAGGAGACAGGGCCACCTCCTACGAGCAGTACTTC.

The V and J genes are TRBV5-6 and TRBJ2-2; 7 bases line up with TRBD1. Germline loops: CDR1 SGHDT, CDR2 YYEEEE. The CDR3 is made up of 16 amino acids. The junction had 11 bases not matched to a gene; V was cut back by 4 bases and J by 5 bases. Here the CDR3 DNA reads TGTGCCAGCAGCCGACCGACAGGGTTTGGGACCGGGGAGCTGTTTTTT. This gives the protein CASSRPTGFGTGELFF.

V gene TRBV10-3 combines with J gene TRBJ1-1, with a tentative D call TRBD1 (5 bases). The CDR3 runs 15 residues. Germline CDR1 and CDR2: ENHRY and SYGVKD. V dropped 2 bases and J dropped 0 bases, with 10 bases sitting between them. In DNA form, the CDR3 reads TGTGCCATCAGTGAGGGCCGGGGGATGAACACTGAAGCTTTCTTT. Translation: CAISEGRGMNTEAFF.

V and J are TRBV5-1 and TRBJ2-5, with 9 positions matching TRBD1. CDR1 is SGHRS, CDR2 YFSETQ, per germline. With V trimmed by 4 bases and J by 5 bases, 9 bases remained unmatched. This CDR3 is built from 15 residues. The CDR3 region has the DNA TGCGCCAGCAGCGTCCTTGGGGGGACAGGGGAGACCCAGTACTTC. This translates into CASSVLGGTGETQYF.

This chain joins TRBV5-4 and TRBJ1-1; the D gene is possibly TRBD1 (6 bases). Germline CDR1 is SGHNT and CDR2 is YYREEE (reference sequence). The V gene lost 0 bases and the J gene lost 0 bases, with 15 bases spanning the gap. The CDR3 is 17 amino acids. The CDR3 is CASSLGGFTGLNTEAFF. The DNA of the CDR3 is TGTGCCAGCAGCTTGGGGGGATTTACAGGGTTGAACACTGAAGCTTTCTTT.

The chain uses TRBV6-5 and TRBJ2-1; TRBD2 matches 10 bases. Germline V gene sequence: CDR1 MNHEY, CDR2 SVGAGI. Germline trimming cut 7 bases from V and 9 bases from J; bases unmatched to any gene: 6. The CDR3 runs 13 residues. CDR3 DNA: TGTGCCAGCAAATACAGCGGGAGGGGTGAGCAGTTCTTC. Encoded protein: CASKYSGRGEQFF.

The chain joins TRBV30 to TRBJ1-1, with D possibly matching TRBD1 (6 bases). Germline V gene sequence: CDR1 GTSNPN, CDR2 SVGIG (reference sequence). CDR3 length equals 12 residues. V lost 1 base, J lost 10 bases, and 13 bases lay in between. The CDR3 DNA reads TGTGCCTGGAGTGCACAGGGATCGGTAGCTTTCTTT. Encoded protein: CAWSAQGSVAFF.

The rearrangement links TRBV11-1 to TRBJ2-1, with 8 bases fitting TRBD1. Germline CDR1 SGHAT, CDR2 FQDESV (reference sequence). V shed 6 bases, J shed 8 bases, and the junction held 9 bases outside the gene matches. The CDR3 is made up of 14 amino acids. CDR3 nucleotides: TGTGCCAGCAGTTCAGACAGGGGCGTTTATGAGCAGTTCTTC. Translated: CASSSDRGVYEQFF.

The rearrangement links TRBV6-5 to TRBJ2-1, with a tentative D call TRBD2 (6 bases). V gave up 6 bases and J gave up 2 bases, with 17 bases separating them. The CDR3 extends over 16 amino acids. In germline, CDR1 is MNHEY, CDR2 SVGAGI. The CDR3 loop is CASSYSGLVAYNEQFF. The CDR3 DNA reads as TGTGCCAGCAGCTACAGCGGGTTGGTAGCCTACAATGAGCAGTTCTTC.

The chain recombines TRBV6-5 with TRBJ2-7, with D possibly matching TRBD2 (6 bases). Trimming removed 4 bases from V and 2 bases from J, with 12 bases in between. The length of the CDR3 is 14 residues. Per the germline V gene, CDR1 is MNHEY and CDR2 is SVGAGI. Here the CDR3 reads CASSWRDGTYEQYF. In DNA form, the CDR3 reads TGTGCCAGCAGTTGGAGGGACGGCACCTACGAGCAGTACTTC.

This clone came up a few times. The genes are TRBV6-5 and TRBJ1-1; D unclear. V gave up 5 bases and J gave up 1 base, with 8 bases separating them. Germline CDR1 MNHEY, CDR2 SVGAGI. The CDR3 is made up of 13 amino acids. Here the CDR3 reads CASSERGNTEAFF. The CDR3, as DNA: TGTGCCAGCAGTGAACGAGGGAACACTGAAGCTTTCTTT.

The V gene is TRBV19, the J gene TRBJ2-1; a possible D gene is TRBD2 (5 bases). This CDR3 has 12 residues. The germline CDR1 and CDR2 sequences are LNHDA and SQIVND (reference sequence). V shed 9 bases and J shed 7 bases, with 13 bases lying between them. The CDR3 spells CASLTSLNEQFF. In DNA, the CDR3 is TGTGCCAGCTTAACTAGTCTGAATGAGCAGTTCTTC.

V is TRBV7-8 and J is TRBJ1-5, with unresolved D. The CDR3 consists of 15 residues. Germline V gene lookup returns CDR1 SGHVS and CDR2 FQNEAQ. The V gene lost 3 bases and the J gene lost 5 bases, with 14 bases spanning the gap. CDR3 sequence reads: CASSFALRGDQPQHF. CDR3 DNA: TGTGCCAGCAGCTTTGCACTCCGGGGAGATCAGCCCCAGCATTTT.

This chain links TRBV5-5 with TRBJ1-5; possible D gene TRBD1, 6 bases. The CDR3 spans 16 residues. V was clipped by 4 bases and J by 5 bases, with 19 bases between them. In germline, CDR1 is SGHKS, CDR2 YYEKEE (reference sequence). CDR3 bases: TGTGCCAGCAGCCCGGGACACTCCGAAGGATATCAGCCCCAGCATTTT. Translating it yields CASSPGHSEGYQPQHF.

This chain uses TRBV30 with TRBJ2-7, with 11 bases that match TRBD2. CDR1 is GTSNPN, CDR2 SVGIG, per germline (reference sequence). The CDR3 loop spans 16 amino acids. Trimming removed 5 bases from V and 0 bases from J; junction bases left unmatched: 9. The CDR3 sequence is CAWRSPGTSGSYEQYF. The CDR3 nucleotides are TGTGCCTGGCGCAGCCCCGGGACTAGCGGCTCCTACGAGCAGTACTTC.

The CDR3 DNA reads TGTGCCAGCAGCTTGAACAGGGGAGCAGATACGCAGTATTTT. This codes for CASSLNRGADTQYF. The rearrangement uses TRBV7-2 and TRBJ2-3; the match to TRBD1 covers 7 bases. The CDR3 totals 14 residues. V lost 3 bases and J lost 4; bases outside the gene matches: 4. Germline loops: CDR1 SGHTA, CDR2 FQGNSA. The entire variable domain, with the rest obtained from reference TRBV7-2 and TRBJ2-3, is as follows: GAGVSQSPSNKVTEKGKDVELRCDPISGHTALYWYRQSLGQGLEFLIYFQGNSAPDKSGLPSDRFSAERTGGSVSTLTIQRTQQEDSAVYLCASSLNRGADTQYFGPGTRLTVL.

In DNA, the CDR3 is TGTGCCACCAACCTCGCGGCTGGCGGTAGCACAGATACGCAGTATTTT. Translating it yields CATNLAAGGSTDTQYF. The chain joins TRBV15 to TRBJ2-3; D remains ambiguous. V was cut by 7 bases and J by 0 bases, with 17 bases left in between. Per germline, CDR1 LNHNV and CDR2 YYDKDF (reference sequence). The CDR3 length is 16 residues.

This clone has a single count. The chain carries TRBV6-5 and TRBJ1-3, with unresolved D. V lost 6 bases to trimming and J lost 1 base, with 10 bases between them. Germline CDR1 and CDR2: MNHEY and SVGAGI. There are 14 residues in the CDR3. The CDR3, as DNA: TGTGCCAGCAGCCCTATCAGGTCTGGAAACACCATATATTTT. It is translated as CASSPIRSGNTIYF.

The chain links TRBV25-1 to TRBJ1-6, with unresolved D. The length of the CDR3 is 15 residues. V was cut by 2 bases and J by 5 bases, with 10 bases left in between. The germline CDR1 and CDR2 sequences are MGHDK and SYGVNS. For the CDR3, the DNA is TGTGCCAGCAGTGAACCACATGGCAATAATTCACCCCTCCACTTT. Translating gives CASSEPHGNNSPLHF.

The V call is TRBV11-3, the J call TRBJ2-5; tentative D call: TRBD1 (6 bases). The germline gives CDR1 SGHNT, CDR2 YENEEA. The V and J ends lost 5 bases and 2 bases respectively, with 15 bases between them. The CDR3 consists of 15 residues. The CDR3 is CASSTAGQLQETQYF. CDR3 nucleotide sequence: TGTGCCAGCAGCACCGCCGGACAGCTTCAAGAGACCCAGTACTTC.

This sequence joins TRBV10-3 and TRBJ2-3, with 8 positions matching TRBD1. The CDR3 consists of 17 residues. The germline V gene has CDR1 ENHRY and CDR2 SYGVKD. J gave up 1 base and V 0 bases, and 6 bases lay outside the gene matches. The CDR3, as DNA: TGTGCCATCAGTGAGTCTAGTAAGGACAGGGGCACAGATACGCAGTATTTT. Translation gives CAISESSKDRGTDTQYF.

The chain joins TRBV5-1 to TRBJ2-7, with TRBD2 as a possible D gene (6 bases). Trimming took 0 bases from V and 3 from J, leaving 13 bases between them. From germline, CDR1 is SGHRS and CDR2 YFSETQ. CDR3 length: 15 residues. DNA of the CDR3: TGCGCCAGCAGCTTGGTTCTAGCGACTGGCTACGAGCAGTACTTC. Its translation: CASSLVLATGYEQYF. Together with reference TRBV5-1 and TRBJ2-7, the CDR3 gives the full variable domain: KAGVTQTPRYLIKTRGQQVTLSCSPISGHRSVSWYQQTPGQGLQFLFEYFSETQRNKGNFPGRFSGRQFSNSRSEMNVSTLELGDSALYLCASSLVLATGYEQYFGPGTRLTVT.

The gene calls are TRBV13 and TRBJ2-3, with 11 bases identical to TRBD2. Germline CDR1 reads PRHDT; CDR2 reads FYEKMQ (reference sequence). After removal of 5 bases from V and 2 bases from J, the junction contained 12 bases not matched to a gene. This CDR3 comprises 18 residues. CDR3 protein: CASSRDRGTSGYTDTQYF. The CDR3 DNA reads as TGTGCCAGCAGCCGAGACCGCGGGACTAGCGGATACACAGATACGCAGTATTTT.

V and J are TRBV9 and TRBJ2-3, with TRBD1 matching 7 bases. Germline V CDR1 and CDR2: SGDLS, YYNGEE. This CDR3 contains 15 residues. The J segment lost 6 bases and the V segment lost 1 base, leaving 8 bases of the junction unmatched. The CDR3 DNA reads TGTGCCAGCAGCGTACTTGACAGGGTGGAGGATACGCAGTATTTT. Translating gives CASSVLDRVEDTQYF.

This clone has a handful of counts. V usage is TRBV5-4 and J usage is TRBJ2-1; 7 bases are a match to TRBD2. V lost 0 bases, J lost 2 bases, and 5 bases stayed unmatched. This CDR3 is 16 amino acids long. The germline V gene has CDR1 SGHNT and CDR2 YYREEE (reference sequence). The CDR3, as DNA: TGTGCCAGCAGCTTGGAGGGGACTATCCCCTACAATGAGCAGTTCTTC. This encodes CASSLEGTIPYNEQFF.

The chain joins TRBV11-2 to TRBJ1-1; D perhaps matches TRBD1 (5 bases). CDR1 is SGHAT and CDR2 is FQNNGV in the germline V gene. CDR3 length: 16 amino acids. Trimming removed 1 base at V and 5 bases at J, with 17 bases between. The CDR3 sequence: CASSLAIFSGETEAFF. In nucleotides, the CDR3 is TGTGCCAGCAGCTTAGCCATTTTCTCGGGGGAAACTGAAGCTTTCTTT.